The clone carrying this T cell receptor beta chain was counted between two and nine times. Its antigen is currently unknown. This sample is drawn from a study of identical twins. Study-wide points: Twins' surplus sharing was weaker for beta out-of-frame sequences. Some out-of-frame alpha sequences were shared by twins, and these showed excess low generation probability.

Template switching created a universal primer site, and the cDNA included unique molecular identifiers. MiXCR, applied by TCRdb to the 5' RACE reads, yields one record per CDR3 protein. The profile covers roughly 720,000 distinct CDR3 sequences, with roughly 18% appearing a single time and less than 15% taken by the ten largest. Germline V gives CDR1 SGDLS, CDR2 YYNGEE. There are 13 residues in the CDR3. With 4 bases removed from V and 0 bases from J, the gap between germline ends came to 7 bases. This same sample was also part of a study on T cells expressing NK-cell markers.

This clonotype was obtained from a young woman in good health. J is TRBJ1-1 and V is TRBV9; no clear D. What was sequenced was PBMCs. CDR3 sequence (DNA): TGTGCCAGCAGCAATACAGTGAACACTGAAGCTTTCTTT. Amino acids: CASSNTVNTEAFF.